Reported below is one T cell receptor (beta chain). The antigen remains unidentified. PCR was performed a second time for about 7 to 11 cycles using a sample-barcoded 5' primer and a J-beta primer mix. TCRdb re-called the 5' RACE reads through MiXCR, storing one row per CDR3 protein. The profile shows 1 million to 1.2 million distinct CDR3 sequences, around two fifths of them singletons. The data originate from a study of blood T cells in healthy people across ages. Study outcomes and limitations: Age showed a roughly linear inverse relationship with TCR beta diversity per million T cells.

CDR1 and CDR2 from the germline V gene are DFQATT and SNEGSKA (reference sequence). The ends lost 6 bases at V and 8 bases at J; junction bases unmatched: 12. The CDR3 is 14 amino acids. The rearrangement joins TRBV20-1 to TRBJ1-1; 10 bases are a match to TRBD1. The sequence derives from a man aged 18 to 30 in good health. What was sequenced was blood. CDR3 in amino acids: CSATKGTGVSEAFF. The DNA of the CDR3 is TGCAGTGCGACCAAGGGGACAGGGGTATCCGAAGCTTTCTTT.